These T cell receptor beta chains were read from a single sample in a study of identical twins. MiXCR, applied by TCRdb to the 5' RACE reads, yields one record per CDR3 protein. The sample holds some 560,000 distinct CDR3 sequences, 9% to 10% seen once. This sample was also put to use in a study of yellow fever vaccine responses in identical twins.

Sequences were obtained from PBMCs. The receptor source for this set is a woman between 18 and 30 years old in good health. The conserved cysteine and the conserved F or W are not part of the CDR3 here. Fields, in order: J gene, V gene, clone size, D gene, CDR3 protein. A D gene is named only where the DNA matches it firmly. Clone size is given for some rows only: seen once, a few or many times, or a class if the clone is expanded.

j_gene: TRBJ2-3; v_gene: TRBV25-1; abundance: many; d_gene: -; CDR3aa: ASSPTGTDTQY
j_gene: TRBJ2-1; v_gene: TRBV5-1; abundance: many; d_gene: -; CDR3aa: ASSLAGQSSYNEQF
j_gene: TRBJ2-5; v_gene: TRBV10-3; abundance: -; d_gene: TRBD2; CDR3aa: AISESGLAGGQY
j_gene: TRBJ2-7; v_gene: TRBV4-3; abundance: few; d_gene: -; CDR3aa: ASSQDRGMGYEQY
j_gene: TRBJ2-7; v_gene: TRBV21-1; abundance: -; d_gene: -; CDR3aa: ASSTVQGNNEQY
j_gene: TRBJ1-4; v_gene: TRBV18; abundance: few; d_gene: -; CDR3aa: AGATNEKLF
j_gene: TRBJ1-3; v_gene: TRBV18; abundance: -; d_gene: -; CDR3aa: ASIHRSGNTIY
j_gene: TRBJ2-1; v_gene: TRBV10-3; abundance: many; d_gene: -; CDR3aa: AISEPDSERGDEQF
j_gene: TRBJ2-5; v_gene: TRBV5-1; abundance: many; d_gene: TRBD2; CDR3aa: ASSLMPSGSLQETQY
j_gene: TRBJ2-7; v_gene: TRBV28; abundance: many; d_gene: -; CDR3aa: ASSLLDSEQY
j_gene: TRBJ1-2; v_gene: TRBV25-1; abundance: -; d_gene: TRBD1; CDR3aa: ASSGDRGAFLSRGYT
j_gene: TRBJ2-5; v_gene: TRBV20-1; abundance: few; d_gene: TRBD2; CDR3aa: SARSLAGGQETQY
j_gene: TRBJ2-7; v_gene: TRBV29-1; abundance: many; d_gene: -; CDR3aa: SVKTSDAEQY
j_gene: TRBJ2-1; v_gene: TRBV30; abundance: few; d_gene: -; CDR3aa: AWSFRATSYNEQF
j_gene: TRBJ2-7; v_gene: TRBV7-6; abundance: few; d_gene: -; CDR3aa: ASSPVFQRGSYEQY
j_gene: TRBJ2-3; v_gene: TRBV11-2; abundance: few; d_gene: -; CDR3aa: ASSPVWQHTDTQY
j_gene: TRBJ2-1; v_gene: TRBV2; abundance: few; d_gene: -; CDR3aa: ASSEAGHEQF
j_gene: TRBJ2-3; v_gene: TRBV7-9; abundance: many; d_gene: TRBD1; CDR3aa: ASSLWDRGTDTQY
j_gene: TRBJ2-7; v_gene: TRBV7-8; abundance: few; d_gene: TRBD2; CDR3aa: ASSATSGSPYEQY
j_gene: TRBJ2-7; v_gene: TRBV3-1; abundance: -; d_gene: -; CDR3aa: ASSYSVHEQY
j_gene: TRBJ1-5; v_gene: TRBV6-1; abundance: few; d_gene: -; CDR3aa: ASSDWSRLQPQH
j_gene: TRBJ2-1; v_gene: TRBV24-1; abundance: -; d_gene: TRBD2; CDR3aa: ATSPVTSGDNEQF
j_gene: TRBJ1-4; v_gene: TRBV4-1; abundance: few; d_gene: -; CDR3aa: ASGNSARPEKLF
j_gene: TRBJ2-7; v_gene: TRBV20-1; abundance: few; d_gene: TRBD2; CDR3aa: SARDSLAGGYEQY
j_gene: TRBJ2-5; v_gene: TRBV27; abundance: many; d_gene: -; CDR3aa: ASSLQGYRETQY
j_gene: TRBJ2-3; v_gene: TRBV7-2; abundance: many; d_gene: TRBD2; CDR3aa: ASRDIAGGITDTQY
j_gene: TRBJ1-1; v_gene: TRBV19; abundance: -; d_gene: -; CDR3aa: ASSPTTFNTEAF
j_gene: TRBJ2-3; v_gene: TRBV7-9; abundance: many; d_gene: -; CDR3aa: ASSFPQTDTQY
j_gene: TRBJ2-1; v_gene: TRBV4-3; abundance: many; d_gene: -; CDR3aa: ASSQDRLTSGEQF
j_gene: TRBJ2-5; v_gene: TRBV6-1; abundance: many; d_gene: TRBD2; CDR3aa: ASSGVAGGETQY
j_gene: TRBJ2-4; v_gene: TRBV12-3/TRBV12-4; abundance: many; d_gene: -; CDR3aa: ASSLTPIDIQY
j_gene: TRBJ2-5; v_gene: TRBV5-5; abundance: few; d_gene: TRBD2; CDR3aa: ASSPGGIGSGEETQY
j_gene: TRBJ2-5; v_gene: TRBV3-1; abundance: few; d_gene: TRBD2; CDR3aa: ASSQGIPAGGHETQY
j_gene: TRBJ2-3; v_gene: TRBV12-3/TRBV12-4; abundance: many; d_gene: -; CDR3aa: ASSFGGGLDTQY
j_gene: TRBJ2-5; v_gene: TRBV30; abundance: -; d_gene: TRBD2; CDR3aa: AWTSGVETQY
j_gene: TRBJ2-4; v_gene: TRBV15; abundance: many; d_gene: -; CDR3aa: ATSRDEKRLQY
j_gene: TRBJ2-7; v_gene: TRBV10-3; abundance: few; d_gene: -; CDR3aa: AISEGTPPYEQY
j_gene: TRBJ2-7; v_gene: TRBV7-8; abundance: few; d_gene: TRBD2; CDR3aa: ASSLWAGGPAEQY
j_gene: TRBJ2-3; v_gene: TRBV9; abundance: many; d_gene: TRBD1; CDR3aa: ASSVVAGTGGTDTQY
j_gene: TRBJ1-1; v_gene: TRBV10-2; abundance: few; d_gene: -; CDR3aa: ASSRGAGTEAF
j_gene: TRBJ2-1; v_gene: TRBV20-1; abundance: few; d_gene: -; CDR3aa: SAHRDGYENEQF
j_gene: TRBJ2-1; v_gene: TRBV12-3/TRBV12-4; abundance: few; d_gene: -; CDR3aa: ASAPGGEQF
j_gene: TRBJ2-3; v_gene: TRBV7-2; abundance: few; d_gene: TRBD2; CDR3aa: ASSLTLAGGYTDTQY
j_gene: TRBJ2-5; v_gene: TRBV6-5; abundance: -; d_gene: -; CDR3aa: ASSLGQRAETQY
j_gene: TRBJ1-5; v_gene: TRBV15; abundance: few; d_gene: -; CDR3aa: ATSRQGKNQPQH
j_gene: TRBJ2-1; v_gene: TRBV7-6; abundance: many; d_gene: TRBD2; CDR3aa: ASSLKFGLAAYNEQF
j_gene: TRBJ2-7; v_gene: TRBV4-2; abundance: many; d_gene: -; CDR3aa: ASSSGAREQY
j_gene: TRBJ2-7; v_gene: TRBV5-4; abundance: few; d_gene: -; CDR3aa: ASSLANRPGRTYEQY
j_gene: TRBJ1-5; v_gene: TRBV11-2; abundance: few; d_gene: TRBD1; CDR3aa: ASSLHWTGGFGNQPQH
j_gene: TRBJ2-5; v_gene: TRBV27; abundance: few; d_gene: TRBD2; CDR3aa: ASNRAGGVETQY
j_gene: TRBJ1-6; v_gene: TRBV12-3/TRBV12-4; abundance: many; d_gene: TRBD1; CDR3aa: ASSSSEGAVYSPLH
j_gene: TRBJ1-6; v_gene: TRBV7-8; abundance: many; d_gene: -; CDR3aa: ASSLLFDTPPGSPLH
j_gene: TRBJ2-7; v_gene: TRBV30; abundance: -; d_gene: TRBD2; CDR3aa: AWMGRDYTYEQY
j_gene: TRBJ2-7; v_gene: TRBV27; abundance: -; d_gene: TRBD1; CDR3aa: ASAAGGSYEQY
j_gene: TRBJ2-3; v_gene: TRBV20-1; abundance: few; d_gene: TRBD2; CDR3aa: SADELREGHTDTQY